A single sample is the source of the 9 T cell receptor beta chains below, sequenced in a study of follicular helper T cells after annual influenza vaccination (dated by TCRdb to 2017 to 2019). This sample's time point label indicates: 2015-2016 season, pre-vaccination. To prepare the library, the immunoSEQ multiplex PCR assay was applied. The table comes from immuneACCESS by way of TCRdb, which keeps in-frame sequences with V and J called. Part of the clones is missing from these tables; in studies checked, under half for an unresolved V gene and the rest for unknown reasons. The sample table records around 2,500 clones; about 83% of these occur just once. The biggest ten clones account for 3.5% to 4.5% of the sample. Specimen: CXCR5+ CD38- circulating T follicular helper cells from blood, collected on the day of influenza vaccination. The cell subset or site tag for this specimen amounts to: circulating Tfh, non-naive CD4+CXCR5+PD-1+ (ICOS+CD38+ or ICOS-CD38-). The receptors stem from an adult who received the influenza vaccine.

This clone was observed a handful of times. The chain employs TRBV18 and TRBJ1-4; D might be TRBD1 (5 bases). The V end was cut by 3 bases, the J end by 7 bases, with 9 bases between. Germline assignment: CDR1 KGHSH and CDR2 LQKENI. The CDR3 sequence is 13 residues long. The CDR3 bases are TGTGCCAGCTCACCGGTGACAGTTGAAAAACTGTTTTTT. This encodes CASSPVTVEKLFF.

The chain joins TRBV5-1 to TRBJ2-7; 13 bases line up with TRBD2. Germline V lookup: CDR1 SGHRS, CDR2 YFSETQ. With 4 bases clipped from V and 3 bases from J, the junction kept 10 bases outside the gene matches. The CDR3 length is 17 residues. This CDR3 reads CASSISTSGRALYEQYF. The CDR3 nucleotides are TGCGCCAGCAGCATTTCTACTAGCGGGAGGGCCCTCTACGAGCAGTACTTC.

The gene calls are TRBV6-1 and TRBJ2-7; the match to TRBD2 covers 11 bases. This CDR3 is 14 amino acids long. The V gene's germline CDR1 is MNHNS and CDR2 SASEGT. Unmatched junction bases numbered 6, after V lost 5 bases and J lost 6 bases. In DNA, the CDR3 is TGTGCCAGCAGTCCCGGGACTAGCGGCCCCGAGCAGTACTTC. Protein sequence: CASSPGTSGPEQYF.

The rearrangement joins TRBV14 to TRBJ2-5; 14 bases match TRBD2. V was clipped by 3 bases and J by 4 bases; unmatched bases: 4. Germline V gene sequence: CDR1 SGHDN, CDR2 FVKESK. The CDR3 is 16 residues long. CDR3 bases: TGTGCCAGCAGCCACCTAGGACTAGCGGGAGGAGAGACCCAGTACTTC. Translated: CASSHLGLAGGETQYF.

V gene TRBV5-1 combines with J gene TRBJ2-1, with TRBD2 identical over 12 bases. Trimming at V came to 5 bases and at J to 9 bases, leaving 6 bases not matched to a gene. The germline gives CDR1 SGHRS, CDR2 YFSETQ. The CDR3 covers 14 residues. The CDR3 DNA is TGCGCCAGCAGAGTCCTAGCGGGAGGGGGTGAGCAGTTCTTC. Its protein product is CASRVLAGGGEQFF.

The chain employs TRBV7-2 and TRBJ2-2; D remains ambiguous. Germline V gene lookup returns CDR1 SGHTA and CDR2 FQGNSA. V lost 0 bases and J 5 bases, leaving 7 bases between the germline ends. This CDR3 region has 14 residues. The CDR3 nucleotides read TGTGCCAGCAGCTTAGCGGTGGCAACCGGGGAGCTGTTTTTT. Translated, it gives CASSLAVATGELFF.

Only a few counts were recorded for this clone. The chain has TRBV11-3 and TRBJ2-2; D remains ambiguous. The CDR3 runs 15 residues. Trimming removed 5 bases from V and 0 bases from J, with 10 bases in between. CDR1 is SGHNT and CDR2 is YENEEA in the germline V gene. Here the CDR3 DNA reads TGTGCCAGCAGCCCCGGCGGCGCGAACACCGGGGAGCTGTTTTTT. Residues: CASSPGGANTGELFF.

The chain has TRBV6-6 and TRBJ2-7; maybe TRBD2 (5 bases). Between the trimmed V and J ends, which lost 2 bases and 4 bases, there was a span of 15 bases. This CDR3 contains 15 residues. Germline lookup yields CDR1 MNHNY and CDR2 SVGAGI (reference sequence). The CDR3 DNA is TGTGCCAGCAGTTACCCTCATAGCGTAGGGTACGAGCAGTACTTC. Its protein product is CASSYPHSVGYEQYF.

This clone was counted a few times. V gene TRBV6-1 combines with J gene TRBJ2-7, with TRBD1 matching over 11 bases. V lost 4 bases, J lost 7 bases, and 9 bases stayed unmatched. The germline gives CDR1 MNHNS, CDR2 SASEGT. This CDR3 has 15 residues. The CDR3 reads CASSARTGGVGEQYF. The CDR3 bases are TGTGCCAGCAGTGCCCGGACAGGGGGCGTTGGTGAGCAGTACTTC.